This T cell receptor beta chain is drawn from a study of blood T cell repertoires in COVID-19. The table came from immunoSEQ multiplex PCR; TCRdb's copy has only in-frame clones and leaves some out. The table lists over 250,000 clones, about four fifths of them singletons. This CDR3 contains 14 residues. Germline lookup yields CDR1 SGHNT and CDR2 YENEEA. The V end was cut by 5 bases, the J end by 6 bases, with 15 bases between. The genes are TRBV11-3 and TRBJ2-3; D might be TRBD2 (5 bases). The TCR was taken from a man aged 35 to 55 who had been exposed to COVID-19. The sample taken for sequencing was PBMCs or T cells enriched from blood (not recorded which). The CDR3 bases are TGTGCCAGCAGCCGAACTAGGTTATCCGATACGCAGTATTTT. Protein sequence: CASSRTRLSDTQYF.